The 13 T cell receptor beta chains below were found in one sample sequenced in a study of blood T cell repertoires in COVID-19. Some clones are missing from TCRdb's copy, which holds only in-frame ones; the method was immunoSEQ multiplex PCR. The sample shows just over 300,000 clones, approximately 86% of them seen only once. Material: peripheral blood. The receptors originated from a man between 18 and 29 years old with active or convalescent COVID-19.

The chain is built from TRBV27 and TRBJ2-2, with TRBD2 as a possible D gene (6 bases). The CDR3 has 17 amino acids. V lost 5 bases to trimming and J lost 9 bases, with 25 bases between them. The V gene's germline CDR1 is MNHEY and CDR2 SMNVEV (reference sequence). CDR3 nucleotide sequence: TGTGCCAGCAGTACGTACCCCTCGGGACTCTCTCCCAGGGAGCTGTTTTTT. Translating gives CASSTYPSGLSPRELFF.

The chain is built from TRBV24-1 and TRBJ1-5; D perhaps matches TRBD1 (5 bases). The germline V and J ends were trimmed by 3 bases and 5 bases, with 16 bases remaining between them. Germline values: CDR1 KGHDR, CDR2 SFDVKD. The length of the CDR3 is 16 residues. CDR3 protein: CATSDTRTGGDQPQHF. The CDR3 DNA reads TGTGCCACCAGTGATACCAGGACGGGGGGGGATCAGCCCCAGCATTTT.

This clone was picked up one time. J is TRBJ2-7 and V is TRBV11-2; maybe TRBD2 (6 bases). Trimming pared 5 bases from V and 6 bases from J, leaving 14 bases between. CDR1 SGHAT and CDR2 FQNNGV come from the germline V gene. The CDR3 totals 13 residues. CDR3 nucleotides: TGTGCCAGCAGCCCTAGACCCGGGGGCGAGCAGTACTTC. It translates to CASSPRPGGEQYF.

This chain joins TRBV5-1 and TRBJ2-5; no firm D call. CDR3 size: 14 residues. V shed 0 bases and J shed 3 bases, with 9 bases lying between them. Germline assignment: CDR1 SGHRS and CDR2 YFSETQ. For the CDR3, the DNA is TGCGCCAGCAGCTTGGGGGCCCGCAAAGAGACCCAGTACTTC. Protein product: CASSLGARKETQYF.

The J gene is TRBJ1-1, the V gene TRBV20-1; D gene unclear. This CDR3 contains 11 residues. The germline V gene encodes CDR1 DFQATT and CDR2 SNEGSKA (reference sequence). Trimming removed 3 bases at V and 7 bases at J, with 9 bases between. CDR3 DNA: TGCAGTGCTAGCGCGTTAAGTGAAGCTTTCTTT. Its protein is CSASALSEAFF.

The chain uses TRBV5-1 and TRBJ2-3; maybe TRBD2 (5 bases). V shed 1 base and J shed 1 base, with 10 bases lying between them. The germline V gene has CDR1 SGHRS and CDR2 YFSETQ. This CDR3 is 15 amino acids long. The CDR3 region has the DNA TGCGCCAGCAGCTTGCGGGGTCCCGGCACAGATACGCAGTATTTT. It yields the protein CASSLRGPGTDTQYF.

This clone appeared once. CDR3 amino acids: CASSASGRVSEQFF. As DNA, the CDR3 is TGCGCCAGCAGTGCCAGCGGACGAGTTTCGGAGCAGTTCTTC. The chain uses TRBV10-1 and TRBJ2-1; D possibly corresponds to TRBD2 (5 bases). Per the germline V gene, CDR1 is WNHNN and CDR2 is SYGVQD (reference sequence). Deletions cut 4 bases from V and 10 bases from J, with 17 bases between. This CDR3 contains 14 residues.

The chain has TRBV7-8 and TRBJ2-3; D gene ambiguous. V gave up 5 bases and J gave up 10 bases, with 10 bases separating them. The germline gives CDR1 SGHVS, CDR2 FQNEAQ. This CDR3 spans 11 amino acids. CDR3 protein: CASSPGPAQYF. In DNA form, the CDR3 reads TGTGCCAGCAGCCCAGGTCCGGCGCAGTATTTT. The variable domain in full, completed from reference TRBV7-8 and TRBJ2-3, reads GAGVSQSPRYKVAKRGQDVALRCDPISGHVSLFWYQQALGQGPEFLTYFQNEAQLDKSGLPSDRFFAERPEGSVSTLKIQRTQQEDSAVYLCASSPGPAQYFGPGTRLTVL.

This chain joins TRBV9 and TRBJ1-5, with D unclear. V was cut by 4 bases and J by 1 base, with 6 bases left in between. The CDR3 has 13 residues. The germline gives CDR1 SGDLS, CDR2 YYNGEE. The CDR3 is CASSLGSNQPQHF. CDR3 in DNA: TGTGCCAGCAGCCTCGGGAGCAATCAGCCCCAGCATTTT.

The chain joins TRBV5-1 to TRBJ1-3; D unclear. The V end was cut by 1 base, the J end by 0 bases, with 20 bases between. The CDR3 length is 19 residues. CDR1 and CDR2 from the germline V gene are SGHRS and YFSETQ. The CDR3 bases are TGCGCCAGCAGCTTGTTCTGGTCCCGGGAGGCCAGCTCTGGAAACACCATATATTTT. It codes for CASSLFWSREASSGNTIYF.

The chain carries TRBV7-9 and TRBJ2-7, with 9 bases fitting TRBD1. CDR1 is SEHNR and CDR2 is FQNEAQ in the germline V gene (reference sequence). The ends lost 5 bases at V and 0 bases at J; junction bases unmatched: 8. The CDR3 has 16 amino acids. CDR3 coding DNA: TGTGCCAGCAGCGAATTACAGGGGGCTCGCTCCTACGAGCAGTACTTC. Amino acid sequence: CASSELQGARSYEQYF.

The J gene is TRBJ1-1, the V gene TRBV28; D possibly corresponds to TRBD1 (6 bases). The CDR3 covers 17 residues. The germline V and J ends were trimmed by 5 bases and 1 base, with 20 bases remaining between them. CDR1 is MDHEN and CDR2 is SYDVKM in the germline V gene. The DNA of the CDR3 is TGTGCCAGCAGTCTCAGTTTTGGGACAAGACAGAACACTGAAGCTTTCTTT. Translation gives CASSLSFGTRQNTEAFF. Full variable domain (rest looked up from reference TRBV28 and TRBJ1-1): DVKVTQSSRYLVKRTGEKVFLECVQDMDHENMFWYRQDPGLGLRLIYFSYDVKMKEKGDIPEGYSVSREKKERFSLILESASTNQTSMYLCASSLSFGTRQNTEAFFGQGTRLTVV.

The chain combines TRBV9 with TRBJ2-2; TRBD2 might be the D (6 bases). CDR1 is SGDLS, CDR2 YYNGEE, per germline. This CDR3 is built from 17 residues. Trimming took off 0 bases at V and 1 base at J, with 13 bases between the two ends. The CDR3 loop is CASSVEVPAGNTGELFF. Here the CDR3 DNA reads TGTGCCAGCAGCGTAGAAGTTCCAGCGGGGAACACCGGGGAGCTGTTTTTT. Based on the CDR3 plus reference TRBV9 and TRBJ2-2, the full variable domain is DSGVTQTPKHLITATGQRVTLRCSPRSGDLSVYWYQQSLDQGLQFLIQYYNGEERAKGNILERFSAQQFPDLHSELNLSSLELGDSALYFCASSVEVPAGNTGELFFGEGSRLTVL.